A selection of T cell receptor beta chains follows, all from one sample in a study of PD-L1 blockade in urothelial cancer. Profiling relied on immunoSEQ multiplex PCR, and the TCRdb table lists in-frame clones only, not all of them. The sample shows around 66,000 clones, around nine tenths of them seen only once. The sequences come from PBMCs, collected around atezolizumab (anti-PD-L1) treatment. These receptors were collected from a man in his 60s with urothelial cancer. CDR3s include the opening cysteine and the closing phenylalanine or tryptophan. Fields, in order: J gene, V gene, CDR3 protein.

TRBJ1-2 | TRBV30 | CASLTGYFYGYTF
TRBJ1-1 | TRBV30 | CAWSTGTGDTEAFF
TRBJ2-6 | TRBV11-2 | CASTRQGSGANVLTF
TRBJ1-1 | TRBV9 | CASSPEGGPLNTEAFF
TRBJ2-2 | TRBV13 | CASSQRTGRGTGELFF
TRBJ2-3 | TRBV7-9 | CASSSSVFTQYF
TRBJ2-5 | TRBV15 | CATSRGGFETQYF
TRBJ1-2 | TRBV12-5 | CASGPKGAHYGYTF
TRBJ2-7 | TRBV7-2 | CASSLITVTRAYEQYF
TRBJ1-2 | TRBV28 | CASSSPARGNGYTF
TRBJ1-1 | TRBV7-2 | CASSRTSGVTEAFF
TRBJ2-7 | TRBV5-5 | CASSPPGHLSYEQYF
TRBJ2-5 | TRBV5-1 | CASSNTAGTETQYF
TRBJ2-3 | TRBV21-1 | CASSKGDPTTSTDTQYF
TRBJ2-3 | TRBV10-3 | CAISDPPRDTQYF
TRBJ1-1 | TRBV11-2 | CASSFSRGVTEAFF
TRBJ2-7 | TRBV2 | CASSRETGPYEQYF
TRBJ2-2 | TRBV9 | CASSVGEGGVERGELFF
TRBJ2-7 | TRBV19 | CASGTFTGDEQYF
TRBJ2-4 | TRBV19 | CASSIEAIRPAKNIQYF